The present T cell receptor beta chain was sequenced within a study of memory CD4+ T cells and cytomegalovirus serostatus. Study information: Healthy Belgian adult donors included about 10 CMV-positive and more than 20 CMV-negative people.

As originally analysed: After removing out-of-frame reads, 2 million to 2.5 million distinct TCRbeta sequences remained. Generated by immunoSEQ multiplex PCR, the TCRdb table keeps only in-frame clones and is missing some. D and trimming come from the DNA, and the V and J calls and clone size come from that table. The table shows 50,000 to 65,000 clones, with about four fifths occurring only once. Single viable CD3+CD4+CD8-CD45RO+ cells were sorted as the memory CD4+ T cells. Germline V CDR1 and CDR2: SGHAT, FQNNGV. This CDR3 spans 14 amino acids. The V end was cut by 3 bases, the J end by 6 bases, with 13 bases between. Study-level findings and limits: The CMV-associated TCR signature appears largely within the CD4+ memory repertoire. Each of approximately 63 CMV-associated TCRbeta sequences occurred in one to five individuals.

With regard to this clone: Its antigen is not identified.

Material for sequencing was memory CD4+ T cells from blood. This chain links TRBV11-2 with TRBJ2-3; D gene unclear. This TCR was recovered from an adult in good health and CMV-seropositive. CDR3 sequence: CASSFRLGDDTQYF. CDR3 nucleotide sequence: TGTGCCAGCAGCTTCCGTCTCGGAGATGATACGCAGTATTTT.